A selection of T cell receptor beta chains follows, all from one sample in a study of human T cells and chemical hapten exposure. TCRdb itself ran the RACE reads through MiXCR, one entry per CDR3 protein. The data show tens of thousands of distinct CDR3 sequences, about 10% seen once. The material sequenced was whole blood, taken in connection with sensitization to the hapten diphenylcyclopropenone (DPC). All receptors come from a woman aged 45-65 years with alopecia areata. Some clones in this sample may be carry-over from other donors' samples. CDR3s include the opening cysteine and the closing phenylalanine or tryptophan. Each record gives: clone size, D gene, V gene, J gene, CDR3 protein, CDR3 DNA. D genes are given only for firm matches. Clone size, where shown, is once, few, many, or a class for clones that have expanded.

many	TRBD1	TRBV12-3/TRBV12-4	TRBJ1-2	CASSFGDRGGYTF	TGTGCCAGCAGTTTCGGGGACAGGGGCGGCTACACCTTC
few	.	TRBV3-1	TRBJ2-2	CASSQKPGGGGELFF	TGTGCCAGCAGCCAAAAACCAGGGGGAGGCGGGGAGCTGTTTTTT
few	.	TRBV13	TRBJ2-3	CASSHGLPQPDTQYF	TGTGCCAGCAGCCACGGACTCCCGCAACCCGATACGCAGTATTTT
.	TRBD2	TRBV7-9	TRBJ2-3	CASSQRQRTSGSGDTQYF	TGTGCCAGCAGCCAGAGACAACGGACTAGCGGGAGCGGAGATACGCAGTATTTT
.	.	TRBV24-1	TRBJ1-5	CATSDHRTRQPQHF	TGTGCCACCAGTGACCACAGGACACGCCAGCCCCAGCATTTT
many	.	TRBV6-5	TRBJ1-1	CASSYSIGNPAEAFF	TGTGCCAGCAGTTACTCGATCGGCAACCCGGCTGAAGCTTTCTTT
many	.	TRBV7-2	TRBJ2-6	CASRGLIPSGANVLTF	TGTGCCAGCAGGGGACTGATTCCCTCTGGGGCCAACGTCCTGACTTTC
.	TRBD2	TRBV27	TRBJ2-7	CASRASGRNEQYF	TGTGCCAGCAGGGCTAGCGGGAGGAACGAGCAGTACTTC
many	.	TRBV6-2/TRBV6-3	TRBJ1-1	CASSQIIRSEAFF	TGTGCCAGCAGTCAAATAATAAGGTCGGAAGCTTTCTTT
.	.	TRBV11-2	TRBJ2-7	CASSFEGLHEQYF	TGTGCCAGCAGCTTCGAGGGGCTGCACGAGCAGTACTTC
many	.	TRBV6-5	TRBJ2-7	CASSYSRASSRGEQYF	TGTGCCAGCAGTTACTCGAGGGCTAGCTCGAGAGGCGAGCAGTACTTC